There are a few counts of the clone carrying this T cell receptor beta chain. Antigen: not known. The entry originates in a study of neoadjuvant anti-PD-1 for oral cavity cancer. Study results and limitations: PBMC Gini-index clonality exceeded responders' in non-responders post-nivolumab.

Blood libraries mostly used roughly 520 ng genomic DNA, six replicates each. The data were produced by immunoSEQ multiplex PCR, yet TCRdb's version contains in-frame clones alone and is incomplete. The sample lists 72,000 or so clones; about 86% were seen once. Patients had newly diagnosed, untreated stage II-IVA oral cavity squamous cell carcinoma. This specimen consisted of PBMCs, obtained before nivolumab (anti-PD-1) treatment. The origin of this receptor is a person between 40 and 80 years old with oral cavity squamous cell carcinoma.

Written as DNA, the CDR3 is TGTGCCAGCAGTGTACAGGGGAGGACCACCATATATTTT. Translated, it gives CASSVQGRTTIYF. V is TRBV6-1 and J is TRBJ1-3; 7 bases are a match to TRBD1. Per germline, CDR1 MNHNS and CDR2 SASEGT. V shed 4 bases, J shed 9 bases, and the junction held 6 bases outside the gene matches. The CDR3 has 13 amino acids.